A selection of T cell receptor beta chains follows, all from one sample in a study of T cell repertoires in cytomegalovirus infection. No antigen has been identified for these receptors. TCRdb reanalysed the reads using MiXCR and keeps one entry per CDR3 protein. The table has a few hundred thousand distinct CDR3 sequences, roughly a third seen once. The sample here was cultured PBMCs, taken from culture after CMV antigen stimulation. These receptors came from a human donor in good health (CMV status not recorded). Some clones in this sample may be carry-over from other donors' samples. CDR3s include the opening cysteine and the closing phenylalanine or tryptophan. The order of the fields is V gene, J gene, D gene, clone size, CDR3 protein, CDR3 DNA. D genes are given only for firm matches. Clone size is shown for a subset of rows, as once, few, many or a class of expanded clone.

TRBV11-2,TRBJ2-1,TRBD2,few,CASSLATLAVFYNEQFF,TGTGCCAGCAGCTTAGCCACACTAGCGGTCTTCTACAATGAGCAGTTCTTC
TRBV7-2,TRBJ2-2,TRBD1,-,CASSLSDRQGSAGELFF,TGTGCCAGCAGCTTATCCGATCGACAGGGGTCGGCCGGGGAGCTGTTTTTT
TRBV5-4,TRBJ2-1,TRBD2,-,CASSFYLAGGGDEQFF,TGTGCCAGCAGTTTCTACCTAGCGGGAGGGGGCGATGAGCAGTTCTTC
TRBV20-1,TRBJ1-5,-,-,CSARDRRGGGNQPQHF,TGCAGTGCTAGAGATCGCCGGGGGGGGGGCAATCAGCCCCAGCATTTT
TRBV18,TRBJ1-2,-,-,CASSPQGERYGYTF,TGTGCCAGCTCACCACAGGGGGAAAGATATGGCTACACCTTC
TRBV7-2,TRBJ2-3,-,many,CASSFSDTQYF,TGTGCCAGCAGCTTTAGTGATACGCAGTATTTT
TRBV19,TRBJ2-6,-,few,CASSSVLGAGANVLTF,TGTGCCAGTAGTTCTGTTCTGGGCGCCGGGGCCAACGTCCTGACTTTC
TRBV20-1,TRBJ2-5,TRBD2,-,CSAGKPSGTYQETQYF,TGCAGTGCCGGAAAACCTAGCGGGACGTACCAAGAGACCCAGTACTTC
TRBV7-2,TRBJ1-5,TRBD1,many,CASSLYKGGTGKQPQHF,TGTGCCAGCAGCTTATACAAGGGGGGGACAGGGAAACAGCCCCAGCATTTT
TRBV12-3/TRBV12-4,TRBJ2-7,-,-,CASSSDHWALTYEQYF,TGTGCCAGCAGTTCGGACCACTGGGCGCTGACCTACGAGCAGTACTTC
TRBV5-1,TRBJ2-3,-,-,CASSLGQVLGTDTQYF,TGCGCCAGCAGCTTGGGACAGGTCCTTGGCACAGATACGCAGTATTTT
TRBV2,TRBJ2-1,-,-,CASRLHTSFDEQFF,TGTGCCAGCAGACTTCACACGAGTTTCGATGAGCAGTTCTTC
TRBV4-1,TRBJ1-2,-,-,CASSQEVRGYGYTF,TGCGCCAGCAGCCAAGAGGTGAGAGGCTATGGCTACACCTTC
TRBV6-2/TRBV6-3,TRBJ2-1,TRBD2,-,CASSYHAGGPNNEQFF,TGTGCCAGCAGTTATCATGCGGGAGGGCCCAACAATGAGCAGTTCTTC
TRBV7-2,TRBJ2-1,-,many,CASSSLTNEQFF,TGTGCCAGCAGCTCCCTTACTAATGAGCAGTTCTTC
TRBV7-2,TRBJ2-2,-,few,CASSLALGGNGELFF,TGTGCCAGCAGCTTAGCGCTGGGAGGAAACGGGGAGCTGTTTTTT
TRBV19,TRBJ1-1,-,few,CASSRREEAFF,TGTGCCAGTAGCCGGAGGGAGGAAGCTTTCTTT
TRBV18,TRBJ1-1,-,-,CASSRMRENTEAFF,TGTGCCAGCTCTCGAATGAGGGAGAACACTGAAGCTTTCTTT
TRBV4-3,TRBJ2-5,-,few,CASSQARGQETQYF,TGCGCCAGCAGCCAAGCTAGGGGCCAAGAGACCCAGTACTTC
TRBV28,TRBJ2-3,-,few,CASSKGLRISTDTQYF,TGTGCCAGCAGTAAGGGACTTCGGATCAGCACAGATACGCAGTATTTT
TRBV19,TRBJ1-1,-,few,CASSRVEAFF,TGTGCCAGTAGTAGGGTTGAAGCTTTCTTT
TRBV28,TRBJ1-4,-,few,CASSLSQANNEKLFF,TGTGCCAGCAGTTTGTCTCAGGCGAATAATGAAAAACTGTTTTTT
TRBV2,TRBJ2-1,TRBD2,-,CASSEASGRHEQFF,TGTGCCAGCAGTGAGGCTAGCGGGAGACATGAGCAGTTCTTC
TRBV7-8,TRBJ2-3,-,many,CASSSPGADLDTQYF,TGTGCCAGCAGCTCACCGGGAGCAGACCTGGATACGCAGTATTTT
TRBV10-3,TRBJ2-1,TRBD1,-,CAISGSGQMDNEQFF,TGTGCCATCAGTGGCTCGGGACAGATGGACAATGAGCAGTTCTTC
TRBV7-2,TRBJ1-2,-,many,CASSLDGGGDTF,TGTGCCAGCAGCTTAGATGGGGGTGGCGACACCTTC
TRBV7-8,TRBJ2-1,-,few,CASSLGQGNEQFF,TGTGCCAGCAGCTTAGGCCAGGGGAATGAGCAGTTCTTC
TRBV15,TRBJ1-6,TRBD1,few,CATSRRQGNNSPLHF,TGTGCCACCAGCAGAAGACAGGGCAATAATTCACCCCTCCACTTT
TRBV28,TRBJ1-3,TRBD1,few,CASTSRWGQSPLSGNTIYF,TGTGCCAGCACCTCCCGGTGGGGACAGTCCCCTCTCTCTGGAAACACCATATATTTT
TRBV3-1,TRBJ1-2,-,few,CASSQDLKLREGYTF,TGTGCCAGCAGCCAAGATCTTAAACTTAGGGAGGGCTACACCTTC
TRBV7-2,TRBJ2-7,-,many,CASRLGPGLNYEQYF,TGTGCCAGCAGGTTAGGGCCGGGACTCAACTACGAGCAGTACTTC
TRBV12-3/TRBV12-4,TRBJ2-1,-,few,CASSLSVGGPMGQQFF,TGTGCCAGCAGTTTGTCGGTGGGCGGACCGATGGGACAGCAGTTCTTC
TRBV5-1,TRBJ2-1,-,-,CASSLGQQSYNEQFF,TGCGCCAGCTCCTTAGGACAGCAATCCTACAATGAGCAGTTCTTC
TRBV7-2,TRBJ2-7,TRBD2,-,CASSLAGGRADEQYF,TGTGCCAGCAGCTTAGCGGGCGGGAGGGCCGACGAGCAGTACTTC
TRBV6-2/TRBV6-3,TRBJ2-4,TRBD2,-,CASSGGGIQYF,TGTGCCAGCAGCGGGGGGGGCATTCAGTACTTC
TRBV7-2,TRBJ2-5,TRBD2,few,CASSPSLAGAQETQYF,TGTGCCAGCAGCCCCTCCTTGGCGGGAGCGCAAGAGACCCAGTACTTC